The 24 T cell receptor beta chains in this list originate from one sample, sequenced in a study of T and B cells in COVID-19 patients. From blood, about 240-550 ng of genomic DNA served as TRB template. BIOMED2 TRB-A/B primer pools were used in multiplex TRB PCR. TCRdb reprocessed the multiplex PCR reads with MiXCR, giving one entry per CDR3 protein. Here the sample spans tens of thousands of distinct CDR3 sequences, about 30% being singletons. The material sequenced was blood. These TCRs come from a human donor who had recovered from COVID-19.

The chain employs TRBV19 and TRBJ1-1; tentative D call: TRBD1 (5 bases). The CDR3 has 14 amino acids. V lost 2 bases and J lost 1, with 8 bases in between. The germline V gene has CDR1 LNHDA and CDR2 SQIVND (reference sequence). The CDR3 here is CASSIIGQNTEAFF. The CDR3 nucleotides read TGTGCCAGTAGTATAATTGGACAGAACACTGAAGCTTTCTTT.

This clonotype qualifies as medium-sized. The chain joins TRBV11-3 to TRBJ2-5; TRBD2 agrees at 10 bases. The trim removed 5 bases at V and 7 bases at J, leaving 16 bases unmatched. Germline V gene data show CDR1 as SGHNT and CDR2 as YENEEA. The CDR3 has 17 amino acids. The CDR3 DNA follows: TGTGCCAGCAGCACCCACAGGGGGGCTAGCGGGGGTTGGACCCAGTACTTC. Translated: CASSTHRGASGGWTQYF.

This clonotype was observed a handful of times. The CDR3 coding sequence is TGTGCCATTCGCTCAGACCCGAATCAGCCCCAGCATTTT. Protein product: CAIRSDPNQPQHF. The chain combines TRBV10-3 with TRBJ1-5; no definite D call. The V gene lost 9 bases and the J gene lost 4 bases, with 13 bases spanning the gap. The CDR3 consists of 13 residues. In germline, CDR1 is ENHRY, CDR2 SYGVKD.

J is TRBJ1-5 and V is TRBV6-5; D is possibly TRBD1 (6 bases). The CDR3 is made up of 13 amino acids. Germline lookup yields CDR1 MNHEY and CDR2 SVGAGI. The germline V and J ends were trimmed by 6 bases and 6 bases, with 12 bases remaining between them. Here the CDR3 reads CASSRTAGQPQHF. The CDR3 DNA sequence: TGTGCCAGCAGCCGGACAGCCGGTCAGCCCCAGCATTTT.

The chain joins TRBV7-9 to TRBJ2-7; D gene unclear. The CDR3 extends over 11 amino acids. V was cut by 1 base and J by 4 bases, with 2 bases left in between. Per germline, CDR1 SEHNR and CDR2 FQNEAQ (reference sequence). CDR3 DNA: TGTGCCAGCAGCTTAGAGTACGAGCAGTACTTC. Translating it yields CASSLEYEQYF.

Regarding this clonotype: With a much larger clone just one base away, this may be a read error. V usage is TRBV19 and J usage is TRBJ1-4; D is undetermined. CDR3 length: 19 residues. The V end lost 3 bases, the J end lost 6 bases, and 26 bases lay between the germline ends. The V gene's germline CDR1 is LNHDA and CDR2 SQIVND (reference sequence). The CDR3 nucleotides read TGTGCCAGTAGTATTAGGAGGAGAGGTTGTATGACAATCTATGAAAAACTGTTTTTT. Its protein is CASSIRRRGCMTIYEKLFF. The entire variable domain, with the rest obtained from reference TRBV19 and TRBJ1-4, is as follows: DGGITQSPKYLFRKEGQNVTLSCEQNLNHDAMYWYRQDPGQGLRLIYYSQIVNDFQKGDIAEGYSVSREKKESFPLTVTSAQKNPTAFYLCASSIRRRGCMTIYEKLFFGSGTQLSVL.

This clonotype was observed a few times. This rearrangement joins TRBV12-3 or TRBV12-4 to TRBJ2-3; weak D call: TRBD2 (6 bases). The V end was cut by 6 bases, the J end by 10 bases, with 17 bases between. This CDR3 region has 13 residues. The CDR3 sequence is CASSRGRRSAQYF. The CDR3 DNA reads TGTGCCAGCAGCCGGGGGAGGCGGTCCGCGCAGTATTTT.

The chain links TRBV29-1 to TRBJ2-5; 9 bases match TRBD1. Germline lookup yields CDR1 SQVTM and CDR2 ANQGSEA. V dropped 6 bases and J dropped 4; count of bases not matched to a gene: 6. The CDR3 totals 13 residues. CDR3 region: CSVPGQGGETQYF. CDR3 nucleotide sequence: TGCAGCGTGCCGGGACAGGGAGGAGAGACCCAGTACTTC.

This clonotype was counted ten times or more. Here the CDR3 reads CASSLWGSANSGNTIYF. The CDR3 region has the DNA TGTGCCAGCAGCTTATGGGGCAGCGCCAACTCTGGAAACACCATATATTTT. The chain recombines TRBV13 with TRBJ1-3; the D gene is possibly TRBD1 (5 bases). The CDR3 extends over 17 amino acids. Trimming shortened V by 2 bases and J by 0 bases, and 14 bases separated the two germline ends. CDR1 and CDR2 from the germline V gene are PRHDT and FYEKMQ (reference sequence).

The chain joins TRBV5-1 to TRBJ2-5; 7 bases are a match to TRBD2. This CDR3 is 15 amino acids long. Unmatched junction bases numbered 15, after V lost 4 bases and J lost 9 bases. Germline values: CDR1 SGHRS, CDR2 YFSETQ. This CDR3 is CASSPGIAGLGAQYF. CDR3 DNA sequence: TGCGCCAGCAGCCCGGGGATAGCGGGCCTCGGGGCCCAGTACTTC.

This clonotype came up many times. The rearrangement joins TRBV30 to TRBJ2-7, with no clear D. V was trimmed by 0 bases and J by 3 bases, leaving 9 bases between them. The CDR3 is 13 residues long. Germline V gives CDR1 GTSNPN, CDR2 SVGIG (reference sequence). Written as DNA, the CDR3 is TGTGCCTGGAGTGTAAGTCTCTACTACGAGCAGTACTTC. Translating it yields CAWSVSLYYEQYF.

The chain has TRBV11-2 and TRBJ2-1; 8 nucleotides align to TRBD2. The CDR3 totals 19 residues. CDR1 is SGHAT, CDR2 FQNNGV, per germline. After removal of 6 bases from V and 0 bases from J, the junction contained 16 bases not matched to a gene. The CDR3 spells CASRHPDSSGLASYNEQFF. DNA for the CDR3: TGTGCCAGCAGGCACCCCGATTCTAGCGGGCTAGCCTCCTACAATGAGCAGTTCTTC. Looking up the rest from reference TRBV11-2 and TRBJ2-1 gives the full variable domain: EAGVAQSPRYKIIEKRQSVAFWCNPISGHATLYWYQQILGQGPKLLIQFQNNGVVDDSQLPKDRFSAERLKGVDSTLKIQPAKLEDSAVYLCASRHPDSSGLASYNEQFFGPGTRLTVL.

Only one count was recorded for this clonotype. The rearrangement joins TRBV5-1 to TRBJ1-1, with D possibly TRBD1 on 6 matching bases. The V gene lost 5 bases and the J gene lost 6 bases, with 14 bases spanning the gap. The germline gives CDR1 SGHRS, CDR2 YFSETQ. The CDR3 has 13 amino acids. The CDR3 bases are TGCGCCAGCAGACAACAGGGTGGCGCTGAAGCTTTCTTT. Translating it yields CASRQQGGAEAFF.

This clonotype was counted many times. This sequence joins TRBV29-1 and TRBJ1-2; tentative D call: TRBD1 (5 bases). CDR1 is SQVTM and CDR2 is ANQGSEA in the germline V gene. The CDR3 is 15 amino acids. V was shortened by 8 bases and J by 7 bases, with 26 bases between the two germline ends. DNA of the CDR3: TGCAGCCCGCCTGGGCAGGGCCCAAACGTGGGTGGCTACACCTTC. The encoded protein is CSPPGQGPNVGGYTF.

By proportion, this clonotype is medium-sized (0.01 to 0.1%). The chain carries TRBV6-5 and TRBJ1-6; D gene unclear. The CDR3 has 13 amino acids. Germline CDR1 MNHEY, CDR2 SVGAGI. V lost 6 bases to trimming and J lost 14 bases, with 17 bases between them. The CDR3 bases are TGTGCCAGCAGAACCACACGGACTGAATCCCTCCACTTT. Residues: CASRTTRTESLHF.

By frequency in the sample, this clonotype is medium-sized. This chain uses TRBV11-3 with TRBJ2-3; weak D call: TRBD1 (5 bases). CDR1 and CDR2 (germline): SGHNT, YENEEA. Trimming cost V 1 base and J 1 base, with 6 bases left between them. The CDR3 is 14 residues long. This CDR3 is CASSLGQRTDTQYF. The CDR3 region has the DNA TGTGCCAGCAGCTTAGGACAGCGCACAGATACGCAGTATTTT.

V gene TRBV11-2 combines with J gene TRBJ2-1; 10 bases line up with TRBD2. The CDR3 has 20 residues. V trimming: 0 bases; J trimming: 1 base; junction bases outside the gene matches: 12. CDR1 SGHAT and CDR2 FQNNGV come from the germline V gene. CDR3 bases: TGTGCCAGCAGCTTAGACCCCGCCAGCGGGGGGGCCATGTCCTACAATGAGCAGTTCTTC. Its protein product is CASSLDPASGGAMSYNEQFF.

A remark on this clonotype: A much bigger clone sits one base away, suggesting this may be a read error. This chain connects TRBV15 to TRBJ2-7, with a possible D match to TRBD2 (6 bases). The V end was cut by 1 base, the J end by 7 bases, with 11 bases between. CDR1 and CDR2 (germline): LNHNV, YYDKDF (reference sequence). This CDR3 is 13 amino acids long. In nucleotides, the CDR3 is TGTGCCACCAGCAGAGTGGAGGGGAATGAGCAGTACTTC. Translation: CATSRVEGNEQYF.

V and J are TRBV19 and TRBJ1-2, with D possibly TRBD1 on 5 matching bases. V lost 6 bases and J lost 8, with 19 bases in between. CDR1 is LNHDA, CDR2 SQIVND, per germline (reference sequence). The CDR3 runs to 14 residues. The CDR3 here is CASRAPWDGAGYTF. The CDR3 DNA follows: TGTGCCAGTAGGGCTCCTTGGGACGGGGCGGGCTACACCTTC.

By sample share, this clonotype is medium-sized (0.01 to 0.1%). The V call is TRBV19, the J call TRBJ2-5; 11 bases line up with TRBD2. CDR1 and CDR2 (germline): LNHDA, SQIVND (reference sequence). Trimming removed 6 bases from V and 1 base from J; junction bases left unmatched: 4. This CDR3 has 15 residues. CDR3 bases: TGTGCCAGTAGCCCACTAGCGGGGGTCCAAGAGACCCAGTACTTC. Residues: CASSPLAGVQETQYF.

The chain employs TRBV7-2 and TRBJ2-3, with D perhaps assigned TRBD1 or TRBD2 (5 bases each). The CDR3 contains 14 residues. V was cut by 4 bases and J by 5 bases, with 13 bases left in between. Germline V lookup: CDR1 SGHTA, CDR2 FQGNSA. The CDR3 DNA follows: TGTGCCAGCAGCTCCGGGGCCCCACAAGATACGCAGTATTTT. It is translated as CASSSGAPQDTQYF.

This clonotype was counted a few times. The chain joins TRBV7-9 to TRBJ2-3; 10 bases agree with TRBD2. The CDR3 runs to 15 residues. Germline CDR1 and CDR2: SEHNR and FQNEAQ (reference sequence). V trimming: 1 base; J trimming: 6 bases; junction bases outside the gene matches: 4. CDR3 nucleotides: TGTGCCAGCAGCTTAGGACTAGCGGGTCGCGATACGCAGTATTTT. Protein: CASSLGLAGRDTQYF.

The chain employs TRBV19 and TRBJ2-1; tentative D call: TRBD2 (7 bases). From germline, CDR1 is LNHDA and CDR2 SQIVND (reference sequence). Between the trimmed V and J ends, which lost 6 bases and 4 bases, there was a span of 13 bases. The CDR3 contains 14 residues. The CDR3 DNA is TGTGCCAGTAGCTGGGGGCGGGGGTACAATGAGCAGTTCTTC. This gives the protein CASSWGRGYNEQFF.

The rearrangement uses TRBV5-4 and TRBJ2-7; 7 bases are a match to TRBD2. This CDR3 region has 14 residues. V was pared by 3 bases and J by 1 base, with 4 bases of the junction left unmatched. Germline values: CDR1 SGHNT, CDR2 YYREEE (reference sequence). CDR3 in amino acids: CASSSGEGSYEQYF. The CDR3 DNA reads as TGTGCCAGCAGCTCTGGGGAGGGGTCCTACGAGCAGTACTTC. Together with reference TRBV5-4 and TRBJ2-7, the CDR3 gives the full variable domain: ETGVTQSPTHLIKTRGQQVTLRCSSQSGHNTVSWYQQALGQGPQFIFQYYREEENGRGNFPPRFSGLQFPNYSSELNVNALELDDSALYLCASSSGEGSYEQYFGPGTRLTVT.